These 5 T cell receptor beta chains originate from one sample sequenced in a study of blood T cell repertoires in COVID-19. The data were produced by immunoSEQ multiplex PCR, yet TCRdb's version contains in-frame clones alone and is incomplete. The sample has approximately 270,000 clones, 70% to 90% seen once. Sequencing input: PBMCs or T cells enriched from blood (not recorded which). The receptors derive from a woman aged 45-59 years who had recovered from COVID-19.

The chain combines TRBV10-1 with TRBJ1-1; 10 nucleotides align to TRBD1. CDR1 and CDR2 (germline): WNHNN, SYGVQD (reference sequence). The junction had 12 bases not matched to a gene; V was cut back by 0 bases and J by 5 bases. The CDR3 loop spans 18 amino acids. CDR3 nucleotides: TGCGCCAGCAGTGAGTCGCGTCTCCTCCGGACAGGGGGAACTGAAGCTTTCTTT. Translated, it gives CASSESRLLRTGGTEAFF.

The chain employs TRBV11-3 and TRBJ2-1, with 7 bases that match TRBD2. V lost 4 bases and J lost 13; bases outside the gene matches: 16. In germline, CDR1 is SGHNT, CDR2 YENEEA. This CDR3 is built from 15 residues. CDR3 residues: CASSSLASGGSTQFF. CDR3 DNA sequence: TGTGCCAGCAGCTCCCTCGCTAGCGGAGGTTCCACCCAGTTCTTC.

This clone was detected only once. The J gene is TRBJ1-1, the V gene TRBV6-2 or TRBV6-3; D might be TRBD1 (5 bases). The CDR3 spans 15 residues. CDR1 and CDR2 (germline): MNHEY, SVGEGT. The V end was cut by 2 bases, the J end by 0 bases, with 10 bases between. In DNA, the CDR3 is TGTGCCAGCAGTTACGACAGACCCATGAACACTGAAGCTTTCTTT. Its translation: CASSYDRPMNTEAFF.

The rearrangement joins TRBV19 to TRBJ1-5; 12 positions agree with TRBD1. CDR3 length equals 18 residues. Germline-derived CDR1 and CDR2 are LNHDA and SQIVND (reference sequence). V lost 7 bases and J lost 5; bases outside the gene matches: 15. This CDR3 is CASIVGTGGAGGHQPQHF. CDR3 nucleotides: TGTGCCAGTATCGTAGGGACAGGGGGCGCGGGGGGTCATCAGCCCCAGCATTTT. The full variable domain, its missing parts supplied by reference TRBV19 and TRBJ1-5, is DGGITQSPKYLFRKEGQNVTLSCEQNLNHDAMYWYRQDPGQGLRLIYYSQIVNDFQKGDIAEGYSVSREKKESFPLTVTSAQKNPTAFYLCASIVGTGGAGGHQPQHFGDGTRLSIL.

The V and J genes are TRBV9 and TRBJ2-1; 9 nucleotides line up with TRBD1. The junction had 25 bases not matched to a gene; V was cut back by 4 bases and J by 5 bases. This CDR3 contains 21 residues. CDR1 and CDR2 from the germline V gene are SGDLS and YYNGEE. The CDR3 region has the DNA TGTGCCAGCAGCCTAGACAGGGGGTCTGGTGAGGGAATCGGTTCCCACAATGAGCAGTTCTTC. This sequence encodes CASSLDRGSGEGIGSHNEQFF. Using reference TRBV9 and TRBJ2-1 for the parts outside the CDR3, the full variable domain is DSGVTQTPKHLITATGQRVTLRCSPRSGDLSVYWYQQSLDQGLQFLIQYYNGEERAKGNILERFSAQQFPDLHSELNLSSLELGDSALYFCASSLDRGSGEGIGSHNEQFFGPGTRLTVL.